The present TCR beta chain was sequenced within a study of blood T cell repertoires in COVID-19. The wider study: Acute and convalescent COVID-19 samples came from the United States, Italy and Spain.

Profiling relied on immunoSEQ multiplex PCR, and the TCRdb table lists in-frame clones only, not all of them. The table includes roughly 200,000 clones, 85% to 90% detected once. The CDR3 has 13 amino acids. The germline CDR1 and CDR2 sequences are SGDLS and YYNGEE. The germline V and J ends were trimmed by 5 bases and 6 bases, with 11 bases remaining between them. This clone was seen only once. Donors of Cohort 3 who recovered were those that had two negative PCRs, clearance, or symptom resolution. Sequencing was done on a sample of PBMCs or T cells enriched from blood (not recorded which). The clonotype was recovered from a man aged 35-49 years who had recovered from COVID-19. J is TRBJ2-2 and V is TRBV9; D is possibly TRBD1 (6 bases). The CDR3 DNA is TGTGCCAGCAGGAAACAGGGTTCCGGGGAGCTGTTTTTT. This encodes CASRKQGSGELFF.